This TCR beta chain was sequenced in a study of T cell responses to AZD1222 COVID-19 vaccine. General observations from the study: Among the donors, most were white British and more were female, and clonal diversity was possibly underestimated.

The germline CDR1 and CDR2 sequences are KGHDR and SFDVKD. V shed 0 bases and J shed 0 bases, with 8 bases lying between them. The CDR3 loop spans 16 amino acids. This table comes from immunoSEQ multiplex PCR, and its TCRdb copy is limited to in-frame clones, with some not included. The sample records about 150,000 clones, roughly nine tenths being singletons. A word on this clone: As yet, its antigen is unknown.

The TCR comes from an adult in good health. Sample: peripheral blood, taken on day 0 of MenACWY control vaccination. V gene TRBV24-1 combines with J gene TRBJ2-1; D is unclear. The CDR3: CATSDLSTSSYNEQFF. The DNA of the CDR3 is TGTGCCACCAGTGATTTGAGCACGAGCTCCTACAATGAGCAGTTCTTC.